This record covers a single TCR beta chain. Libraries were prepared by immunoSEQ multiplex PCR; TCRdb keeps only in-frame clonotypes and omits some of them. Of tens of thousands of clones detected, 89% appear once; the ten largest clones hold under 5.5%. The data originate from a study of blood T cell repertoires in COVID-19. On the study more broadly: Nucleic acid was either cDNA or gDNA, and it came from T cells, B-cell-depleted T cells, or PBMCs.

CDR3 size: 16 residues. Trimming took 5 bases from V and 4 from J, leaving 17 bases between them. Germline V gives CDR1 KGHSH, CDR2 LQKENI. The sample was peripheral blood. This TCR derives from a man aged 55 to 70 with COVID-19, enrolled during active disease. The chain is built from TRBV18 and TRBJ1-4; no firm D call. The CDR3 spells CASSSLGALNNEKLFF. CDR3 DNA: TGTGCCAGCTCATCCTTAGGAGCGCTCAATAATGAAAAACTGTTTTTT.